The sequence of this T cell receptor beta chain was determined in a study of T cell responses to AZD1222 COVID-19 vaccine. Clones were read by immunoSEQ multiplex PCR, and TCRdb kept only the in-frame ones, dropping some. The sample records about 86,000 clones, roughly 90% being singletons. V was shortened by 0 bases and J by 7 bases, with 13 bases between the two germline ends. This CDR3 region has 15 residues. The germline CDR1 and CDR2 sequences are LGHNA and YSLEER. The source is an adult in good health. The sample here was peripheral blood, taken on day 0 of AZD1222 vaccination. The chain couples TRBV4-3 to TRBJ1-5; a weak D match, TRBD1 (5 bases). This CDR3 is CASSQDWQGRQPQHF. In nucleotides, the CDR3 is TGCGCCAGCAGCCAAGATTGGCAGGGAAGGCAGCCCCAGCATTTT.